Detailed here is one TCR beta chain. Its specificity is not known. The CDR3 loop spans 15 amino acids. CDR1 and CDR2 from the germline V gene are LGHNA and YNFKEQ. V was cut by 1 base and J by 4 bases, with 14 bases left in between. The PCR made use of 60 Vbeta and 13 Jbeta primers. Authors' methods: As a later analysis found, there were 82 million or so unique TCR beta chains, of which around 9.9 million were shared. Libraries were prepared by immunoSEQ multiplex PCR; TCRdb keeps only in-frame clonotypes and omits some of them. The D gene and trimming were derived from the DNA, and the V and J assignments and clone size from that table. The sample holds 150,000 to 200,000 clones, around 82% seen once. These data are taken from a study of cytomegalovirus exposure and HLA in healthy donors. Whole-study results and caveats: The authors reported that TCR beta sequences could predict HLA-A and HLA-B alleles. These predictions were accurate for most subjects in the first cohort.

The receptor comes from a woman in her twenties or thirties in good health and CMV-seropositive. The chain employs TRBV4-2 and TRBJ2-7, with D possibly being TRBD2 (5 bases). The sample comprised PBMCs. Here the CDR3 DNA reads TGTGCCAGCAGCCAAGCGCGGACTGGAAGATACGAGCAGTACTTC. It encodes CASSQARTGRYEQYF.